This T cell receptor (beta chain) stems from a study of blood T cell repertoires in COVID-19. Overall study context: Sources were T cells, B-cell-depleted T cells, or PBMCs; the material itself was cDNA or gDNA.

Data came from immunoSEQ multiplex PCR; TCRdb stores just in-frame clones and leaves some out. This sample has 120,000 to 150,000 clones, with 87% found just once. The TCR sequence derives from a woman in her fifties or sixties with acute or convalescent COVID-19. Sequenced sample: peripheral blood.

The CDR3 is CASSSRGRVETQYF. In nucleotides, the CDR3 is TGTGCCAGCAGCTCCAGGGGGCGGGTAGAGACCCAGTACTTC. V gene TRBV7-9 combines with J gene TRBJ2-5; 8 bases are shared with TRBD1. The junction had 5 bases not matched to a gene; V was cut back by 4 bases and J by 4 bases. Germline CDR1 is SEHNR and CDR2 is FQNEAQ (reference sequence). The CDR3 is 14 amino acids. Using reference TRBV7-9 and TRBJ2-5 for the parts outside the CDR3, the full variable domain is DTGVSQNPRHKITKRGQNVTFRCDPISEHNRLYWYRQTLGQGPEFLTYFQNEAQLEKSRLLSDRFSAERPKGSFSTLEIQRTEQGDSAMYLCASSSRGRVETQYFGPGTRLLVL.